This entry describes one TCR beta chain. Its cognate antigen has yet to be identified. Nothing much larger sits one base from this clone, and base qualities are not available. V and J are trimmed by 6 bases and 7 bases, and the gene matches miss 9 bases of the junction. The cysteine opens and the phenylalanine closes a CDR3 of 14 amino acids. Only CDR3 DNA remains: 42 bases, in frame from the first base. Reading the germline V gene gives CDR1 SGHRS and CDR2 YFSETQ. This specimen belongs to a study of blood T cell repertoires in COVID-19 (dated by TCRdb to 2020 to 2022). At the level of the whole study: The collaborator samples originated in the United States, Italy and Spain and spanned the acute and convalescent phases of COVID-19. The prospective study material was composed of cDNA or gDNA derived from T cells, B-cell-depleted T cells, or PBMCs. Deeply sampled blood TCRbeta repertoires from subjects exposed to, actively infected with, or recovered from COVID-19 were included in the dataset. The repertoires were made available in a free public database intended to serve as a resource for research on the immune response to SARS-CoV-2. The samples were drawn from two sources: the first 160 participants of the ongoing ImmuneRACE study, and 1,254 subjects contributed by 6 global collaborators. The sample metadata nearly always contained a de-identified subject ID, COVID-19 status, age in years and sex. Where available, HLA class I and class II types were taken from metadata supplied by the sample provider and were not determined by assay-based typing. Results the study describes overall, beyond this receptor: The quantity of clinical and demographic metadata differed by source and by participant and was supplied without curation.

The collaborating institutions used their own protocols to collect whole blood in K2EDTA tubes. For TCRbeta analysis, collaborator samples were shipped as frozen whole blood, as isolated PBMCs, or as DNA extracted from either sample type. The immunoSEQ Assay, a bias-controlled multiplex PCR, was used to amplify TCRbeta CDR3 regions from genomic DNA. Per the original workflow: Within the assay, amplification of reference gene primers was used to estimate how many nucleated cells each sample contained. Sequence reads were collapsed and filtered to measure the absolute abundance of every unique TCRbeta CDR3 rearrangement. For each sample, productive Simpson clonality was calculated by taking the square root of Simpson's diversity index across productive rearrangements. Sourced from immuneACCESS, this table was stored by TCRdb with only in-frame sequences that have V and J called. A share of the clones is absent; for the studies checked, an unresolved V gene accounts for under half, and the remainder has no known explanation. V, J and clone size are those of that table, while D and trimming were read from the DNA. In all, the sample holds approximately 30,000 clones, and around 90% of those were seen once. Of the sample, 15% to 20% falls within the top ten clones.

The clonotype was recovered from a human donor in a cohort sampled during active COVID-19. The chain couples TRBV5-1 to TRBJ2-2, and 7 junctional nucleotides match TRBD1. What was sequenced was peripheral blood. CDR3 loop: CASTEGARNGELFF. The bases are TGCGCCAGCACCGAGGGGGCGAGGAACGGGGAGCTGTTTTTT.